This T cell receptor (beta chain) was retrieved from a study of cytomegalovirus exposure and HLA in healthy donors (dated by TCRdb to between 2016 and 2019). In terms of the full investigation: An earlier analysis of around 600 of the donors reported approximately 300 Gb of sequence data and around 110 million unique TCR beta sequences from around 200 million T cells. In addition to the first cohort of approximately 670 subjects, a separate validation cohort of approximately 110 different subjects was used. Because of strong linkage in the cohort, a handful of DR-DQ haplotypes were treated as single units for association and clustering. The genetic ancestry cluster associated with self-reported Caucasian donors included about 81% of the approximately 410 genotyped donors. Every repertoire in the discovery cohort had been generated on one and the same sequencing platform. To decide whether each TCR beta V gene segment behaved as functional or pseudogenic, an earlier analysis of some 600 of the donors relied on high-throughput TCR beta sequencing. About 310 gigabases of sequencing data and some 85 million unique TCR sequences were included in an early release covering 550 to 800 HLA-typed donors. In the later analysis, no new phenotypic data were used to find candidate immune exposures; instead, reliance was placed on TCR beta sequences and their occurrence across donors. The study aimed to test whether signatures of past pathogen exposure could be identified by cataloging public T cell receptors. The number of typed donors differed by locus: about 620-640 for A, B, C, DRB1 and DQB1; 500 to 550 for DQA1; approximately 610 for DPA1; and some 450 for DPB1. Genome-wide SNP genotypes for about three fifths of the 666 donors were used in a later genetic analysis, which treated that subset as a discovery cohort. Among 398 genotyped donors of the cohort, an average of roughly 230,000 unique TCR beta nucleotide sequences was sequenced per donor, of which 15% to 20% were non-productive. The study combined high-throughput TCR immunosequencing, statistical association of individual TCRs with disease status, and machine learning to predict cytomegalovirus infection status. Both class I and class II loci were covered by HLA typing, at four-digit resolution. A later analysis re-examined previously published TCR beta repertoires from 500 to 700 donors and added high-resolution HLA genotyping to investigate patterns of TCR occurrence. The study profiled the T cell repertoires of about 640 subjects by immunosequencing and related them to cytomegalovirus serostatus. Alongside the repertoire data, information on donor age, sex, ethnicity and CMV serostatus was compiled.

CDR3 length: 12 amino acids, cysteine to phenylalanine. Left in the record is the CDR3 DNA by itself, 36 bases read in frame from the first base. V was cut back by 11 bases and J by 2 bases, leaving a gap of 13 bases between them. CDR1 and CDR2 were assigned from the germline V gene as SNHLY and FYNNEI. Overall study outcomes, separate from this receptor: Strong co-occurrence of HLA alleles, especially DR and DQ, made assigning TCR associations to individual alleles difficult. Most CMV-associated TCR beta chains appeared to be HLA-restricted in a later analysis, and the HLA associations seemed to be driven largely by CMV exposure. A later analysis found that TCR association rates varied across HLA loci, with DRB1 alleles showing the most associated TCRs and HLA-C alleles the fewest. In a later genetic analysis, fewer N-insertions in productive TCRs were reported among donors in an Asian-associated ancestry cluster than the roughly 700-donor mean. Presence/absence analyses assumed roughly uniform sequencing depth across donors, an assumption that may not hold. The cohort was sequenced for TCR beta chains only, and without alpha or paired-chain data the features that could be detected were limited. In a later genetic analysis, a missense DCLRE1C variant was associated with V-gene and J-gene trimming of TCR beta chains, and the association was replicated in an independent cohort. In a later analysis, HLA-associated TCR beta chains showed more clonal expansion and lower generation probabilities than non-associated chains that were equally common. The authors suggested that the approach could potentially be generalized to other disease states and immunological phenotypes. Because HLA typing was missing for some donors at each locus, association tests included only the typed subset. A few of the identified cytomegalovirus-associated TCR beta chains were confirmed in vitro to be specific for cytomegalovirus antigens. Because the 87-base-pair reads could not distinguish some IMGT-functional V segments, including TRBV6-2 and TRBV6-3, those segments were excluded. At a false discovery rate of 0.05, a later analysis linked roughly 17,000 TCR beta sequences to specific HLA alleles. According to a later analysis, parvovirus B19, influenza, CMV and Epstein-Barr virus appeared linked to several top co-occurrence clusters. Most TCR sequences were observed very rarely across donors, whereas some public TCRs were present in many individuals. In the study, approximately 160 TCR beta chains were listed as associated with cytomegalovirus. Correlated functional status among segregating V segments might reflect linkage disequilibrium, but an unknown experimental factor could not be ruled out. In an earlier analysis of approximately 590 of the donors, most TCR beta V segments appeared in productive rearrangements about 87% or about 30% of the time, broadly matching IMGT annotations. A cluster of highly shared sequence variants was judged likely to be a technical artifact of the sequencing pipeline. A further reported finding was that TCR beta sequences accurately predicted the HLA-A and HLA-B alleles for most subjects in the first cohort. The earlier analysis of 587 of the donors excluded some 16 rarely observed V segments, including chromosome 9 orphons, because counts were too low. The classifier was reported to diagnose cytomegalovirus status with high specificity and sensitivity in both the original cohort and the validation cohort. CMV serostatus was the only immune exposure information available for the cohort.

Receptors were amplified or captured by the immunoSEQ multiplex PCR assay. A mixture of 60 forward primers for TCR Vbeta segments and 13 reverse primers for TCR Jbeta segments was used in the multiplex PCR. The CDR3 region of rearranged TCR beta genes was amplified from genomic DNA by a multiplex PCR assay. Amplified TCR beta libraries were sequenced as 87-base-pair reads on the Illumina HiSeq System. The paper's processing steps were these. Across the 500 to 750 repertoires, a later analysis counted 60 million to 90 million unique TCR beta chains, around 11 million of which were shared by at least two donors. Raw reads were error-corrected and collapsed into unique sequences with a nearest-neighbor algorithm that merged closely related sequences to remove PCR and sequencing errors. To assign V, D and J gene segments, CDR3 sequences were aligned to IMGT reference sequences. For a sequence to be retained, at least a six-nucleotide match to both a V gene segment and a J gene segment was required. A rearrangement counted as productive if the CDR3 had no stop codons and remained in frame with V and J, and every other rearrangement counted as non-productive. CDR3 was defined according to IMGT convention as the region running from the second conserved V-encoded cysteine to the conserved J-encoded phenylalanine. The earlier analysis of about 570 of the donors excluded any sequence lacking an unambiguous match to a single V gene segment. In an earlier analysis of 587 of the donors, a V segment was called functional when productive rearrangements were above 56.7%, and segregating when the standard deviation between donors exceeded 5%. A statistical classification framework was developed to diagnose cytomegalovirus status using the catalog of TCR beta chain sequences. In a later analysis, TCR nucleotide sequences were compared against IMGT/GENE-DB human TR gene sequences so that V and J genes could be assigned. Using the TCRdist pipeline, a later analysis assigned CDR3 sequences along with most-parsimonious VDJ recombination scenarios. A later analysis defined each TCR beta chain by its CDR3 amino acid sequence plus V-gene family, and excluded reads lacking a unique V-gene family. As a way to deal with suspected cross-contamination and a sequencing artifact, a later analysis dropped roughly 620 nucleotide sequences that were highly shared and had low generation probability. For each public chain, a later analysis derived a clonal expansion index from normalized ranks of inferred template counts within each repertoire. In a later analysis, generation probabilities were computed using a VDJ recombination model fitted to out-of-frame rearrangements, and the results were checked against IGoR. A later analysis scored TCR-TCR, TCR-HLA and TCR-CMV co-occurrence with hypergeometric tests, applying a repertoire-size bias correction to TCR pairs. In a later analysis, false discovery rates were estimated by permuting HLA or CMV assignments 20 times. In a later analysis, co-occurring TCRs were grouped using DBSCAN, with TCRdist sequence similarity added in when clustering inside HLA-allele-positive subsets. For co-occurrence clustering, repertoires with fewer than 30,000 or more than 120,000 public chains were excluded, along with roughly 5 repertoires with anomalous nucleotide sharing. Drawn from immuneACCESS, this table holds only the in-frame rearrangements with V and J called that TCRdb kept. Clones are partly lost; checked studies trace under half to an unresolved V gene and leave the rest unexplained. D and trimming come from the DNA, and the V and J calls and clone size come from that table. The sample data list around 100,000 clones, and roughly a tenth of these were observed just once. The ten top clones hold about 5.7% of the sample.

This clone was counted a few times. Its antigen specificity is not known. The record has no base qualities; no much larger clone is one base away. The cohort was made up of about 610 healthy bone marrow donors. At the time of sampling, all cohort members were nominally healthy, though unrecorded immune exposures were likely present. The donor was CMV seropositive and belonged to the group of 250 to 350 seropositive cohort members. Every donor gave a peripheral blood sample, and the peripheral blood mononuclear cells from that sample were used for TCR beta sequencing. Genomic DNA extraction from the blood cell samples was performed with the Qiagen DNeasy Blood Extraction Kit.

The sequenced sample consisted of PBMCs. The chain uses TRBV2 and TRBJ2-7, with a tentative D gene TRBD2 over 5 matching bases. The clonotype originates from a middle-aged man in good health and CMV-seropositive. CDR3 protein: CAASRGTYEQYF. The DNA sequence follows: TGTGCCGCCAGTCGAGGGACCTACGAGCAGTACTTC.